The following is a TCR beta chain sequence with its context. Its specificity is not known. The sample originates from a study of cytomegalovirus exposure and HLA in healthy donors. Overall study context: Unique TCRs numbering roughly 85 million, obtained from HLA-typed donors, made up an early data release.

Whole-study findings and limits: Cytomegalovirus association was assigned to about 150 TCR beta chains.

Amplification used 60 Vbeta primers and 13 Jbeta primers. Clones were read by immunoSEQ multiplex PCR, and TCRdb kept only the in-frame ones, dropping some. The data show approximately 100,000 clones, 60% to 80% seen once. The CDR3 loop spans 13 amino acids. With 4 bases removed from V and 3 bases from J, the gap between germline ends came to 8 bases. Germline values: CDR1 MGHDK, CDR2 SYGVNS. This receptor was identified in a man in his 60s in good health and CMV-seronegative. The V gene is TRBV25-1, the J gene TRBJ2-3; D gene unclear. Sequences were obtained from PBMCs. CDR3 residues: CASSADGTDTQYF. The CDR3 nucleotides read TGTGCCAGCAGTGCCGACGGGACAGATACGCAGTATTTT.